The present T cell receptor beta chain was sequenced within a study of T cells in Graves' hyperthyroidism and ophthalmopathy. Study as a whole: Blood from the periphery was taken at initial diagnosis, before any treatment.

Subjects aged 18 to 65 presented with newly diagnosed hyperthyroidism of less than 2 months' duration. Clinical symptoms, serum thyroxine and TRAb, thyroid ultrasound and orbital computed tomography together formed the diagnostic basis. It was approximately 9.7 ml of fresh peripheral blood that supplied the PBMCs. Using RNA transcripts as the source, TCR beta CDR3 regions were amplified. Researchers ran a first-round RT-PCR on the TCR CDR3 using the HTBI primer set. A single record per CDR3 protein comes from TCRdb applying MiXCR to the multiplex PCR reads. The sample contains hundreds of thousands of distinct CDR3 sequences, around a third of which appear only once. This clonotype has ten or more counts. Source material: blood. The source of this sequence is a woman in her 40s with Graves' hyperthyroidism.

CDR3 in DNA: TGTGCCAGCAGCCCCGGGACAGTAGGGAAAGAGACCCAGTACTTC. This gives the protein CASSPGTVGKETQYF. The chain carries TRBV7-9 and TRBJ2-5; TRBD1 matches at 7 bases. The germline CDR1 and CDR2 sequences are SEHNR and FQNEAQ (reference sequence). V lost 5 bases to trimming and J lost 3 bases; unmatched junction nucleotides: 9. This CDR3 has 15 residues.